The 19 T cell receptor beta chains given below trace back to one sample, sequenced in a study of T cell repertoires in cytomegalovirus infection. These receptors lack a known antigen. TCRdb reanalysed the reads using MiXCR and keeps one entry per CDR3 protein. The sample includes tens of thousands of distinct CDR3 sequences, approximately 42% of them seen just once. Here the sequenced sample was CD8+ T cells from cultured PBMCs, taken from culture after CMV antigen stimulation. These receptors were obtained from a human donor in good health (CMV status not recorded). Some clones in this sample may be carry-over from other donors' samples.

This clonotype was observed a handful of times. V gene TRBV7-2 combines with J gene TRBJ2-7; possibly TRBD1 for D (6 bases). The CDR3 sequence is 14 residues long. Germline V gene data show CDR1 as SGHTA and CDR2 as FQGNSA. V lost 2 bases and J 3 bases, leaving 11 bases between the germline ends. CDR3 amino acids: CASSLNRVDYEQYF. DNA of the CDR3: TGTGCCAGCAGCTTAAACAGGGTCGACTACGAGCAGTACTTC.

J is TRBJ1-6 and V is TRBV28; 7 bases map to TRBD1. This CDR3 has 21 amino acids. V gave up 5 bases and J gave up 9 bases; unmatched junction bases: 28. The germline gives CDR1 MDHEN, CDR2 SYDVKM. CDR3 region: CASSIDRVFLIHTISSSPLHF. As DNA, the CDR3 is TGTGCCAGCAGTATCGACAGGGTTTTCTTGATTCACACCATAAGTAGTTCACCCCTCCACTTT.

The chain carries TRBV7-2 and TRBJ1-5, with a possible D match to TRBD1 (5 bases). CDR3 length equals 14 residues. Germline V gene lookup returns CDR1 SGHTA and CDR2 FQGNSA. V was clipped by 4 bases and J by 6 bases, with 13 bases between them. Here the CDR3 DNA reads TGTGCCAGCAGCTGGGACCCCCCTAGTCAGCCCCAGCATTTT. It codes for CASSWDPPSQPQHF.

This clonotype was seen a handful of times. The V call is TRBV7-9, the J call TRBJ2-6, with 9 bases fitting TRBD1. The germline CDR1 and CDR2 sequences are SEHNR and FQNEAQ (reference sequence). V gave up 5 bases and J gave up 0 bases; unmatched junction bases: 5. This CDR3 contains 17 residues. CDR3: CASSGGQGNSGANVLTF. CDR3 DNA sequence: TGTGCCAGCAGCGGCGGACAGGGGAACTCTGGGGCCAACGTCCTGACTTTC.

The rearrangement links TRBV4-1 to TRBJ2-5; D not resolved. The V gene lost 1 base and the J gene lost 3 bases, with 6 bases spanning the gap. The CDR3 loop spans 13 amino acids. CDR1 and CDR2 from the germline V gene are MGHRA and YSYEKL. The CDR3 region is CASSQVTEETQYF. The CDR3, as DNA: TGCGCCAGCAGCCAAGTTACGGAAGAGACCCAGTACTTC.

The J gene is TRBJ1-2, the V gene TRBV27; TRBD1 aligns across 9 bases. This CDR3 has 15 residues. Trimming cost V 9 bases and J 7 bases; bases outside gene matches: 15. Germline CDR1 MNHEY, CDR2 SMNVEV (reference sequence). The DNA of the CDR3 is TGTGCCAGTGGAGAGGGGGACAGGGAAGTGGTTGGCTACACCTTC. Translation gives CASGEGDREVVGYTF.

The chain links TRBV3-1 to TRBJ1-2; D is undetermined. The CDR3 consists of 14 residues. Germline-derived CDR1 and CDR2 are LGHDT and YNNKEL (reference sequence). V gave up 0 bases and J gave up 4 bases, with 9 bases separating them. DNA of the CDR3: TGTGCCAGCAGCCAAGACTTTGAGGGCTATGGCTACACCTTC. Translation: CASSQDFEGYGYTF. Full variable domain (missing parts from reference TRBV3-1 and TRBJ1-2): DTAVSQTPKYLVTQMGNDKSIKCEQNLGHDTMYWYKQDSKKFLKIMFSYNNKELIINETVPNRFSPKSPDKAHLNLHINSLELGDSAVYFCASSQDFEGYGYTFGSGTRLTVV.

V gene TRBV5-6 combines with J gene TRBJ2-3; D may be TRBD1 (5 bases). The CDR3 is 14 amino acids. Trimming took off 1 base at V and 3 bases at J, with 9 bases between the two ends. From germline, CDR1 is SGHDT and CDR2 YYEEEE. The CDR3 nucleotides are TGTGCCAGCAGCTTGTCGGACAAGACAGATACGCAGTATTTT. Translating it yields CASSLSDKTDTQYF.

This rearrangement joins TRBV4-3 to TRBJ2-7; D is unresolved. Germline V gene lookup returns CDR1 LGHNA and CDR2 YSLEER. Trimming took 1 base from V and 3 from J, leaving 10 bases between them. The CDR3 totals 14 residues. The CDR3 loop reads CASSQGSTSYEQYF. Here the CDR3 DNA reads TGCGCCAGCAGCCAAGGTTCTACAAGCTACGAGCAGTACTTC.

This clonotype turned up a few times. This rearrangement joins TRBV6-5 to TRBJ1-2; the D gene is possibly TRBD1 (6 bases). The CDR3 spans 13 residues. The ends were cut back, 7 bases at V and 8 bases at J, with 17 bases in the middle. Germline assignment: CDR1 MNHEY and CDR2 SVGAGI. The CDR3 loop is CASTDLGGWGYTF. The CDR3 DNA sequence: TGTGCCAGCACCGATCTGGGGGGCTGGGGCTACACCTTC.

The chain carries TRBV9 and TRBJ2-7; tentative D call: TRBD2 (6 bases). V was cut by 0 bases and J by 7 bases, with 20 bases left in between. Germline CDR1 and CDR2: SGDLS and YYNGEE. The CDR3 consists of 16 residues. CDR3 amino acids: CASSVEGGAPWGEQYF. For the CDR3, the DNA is TGTGCCAGCAGCGTAGAGGGAGGAGCCCCTTGGGGTGAGCAGTACTTC. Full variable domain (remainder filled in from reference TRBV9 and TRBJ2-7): DSGVTQTPKHLITATGQRVTLRCSPRSGDLSVYWYQQSLDQGLQFLIQYYNGEERAKGNILERFSAQQFPDLHSELNLSSLELGDSALYFCASSVEGGAPWGEQYFGPGTRLTVT.

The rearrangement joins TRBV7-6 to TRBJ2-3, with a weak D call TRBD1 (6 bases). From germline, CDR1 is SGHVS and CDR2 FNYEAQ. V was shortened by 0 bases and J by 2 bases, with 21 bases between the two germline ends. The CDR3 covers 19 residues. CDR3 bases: TGTGCCAGCAGCTTAGCCTTAGATAATTACAGGGACGACACAGATACGCAGTATTTT. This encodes CASSLALDNYRDDTDTQYF.

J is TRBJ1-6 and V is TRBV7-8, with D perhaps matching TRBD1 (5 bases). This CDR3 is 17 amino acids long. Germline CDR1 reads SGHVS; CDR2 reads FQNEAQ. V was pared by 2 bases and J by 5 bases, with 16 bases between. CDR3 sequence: CASSLRGRAANNSPLHF. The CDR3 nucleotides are TGTGCCAGCAGCTTAAGGGGCAGGGCGGCCAATAATTCACCCCTCCACTTT.

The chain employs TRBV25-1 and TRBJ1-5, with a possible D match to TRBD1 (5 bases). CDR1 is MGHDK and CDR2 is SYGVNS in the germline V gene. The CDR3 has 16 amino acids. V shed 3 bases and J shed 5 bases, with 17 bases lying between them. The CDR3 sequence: CASSDQSQGGDQPQHF. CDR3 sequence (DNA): TGTGCCAGCAGTGATCAATCCCAGGGAGGGGATCAGCCCCAGCATTTT.

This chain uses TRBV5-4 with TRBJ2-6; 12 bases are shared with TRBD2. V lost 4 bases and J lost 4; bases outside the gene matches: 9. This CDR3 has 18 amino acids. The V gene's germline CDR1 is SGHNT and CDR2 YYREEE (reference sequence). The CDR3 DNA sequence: TGTGCCAGCAGCCCGCGGCTAGCGGGGGGGCTAGGGGCCAACGTCCTGACTTTC. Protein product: CASSPRLAGGLGANVLTF.

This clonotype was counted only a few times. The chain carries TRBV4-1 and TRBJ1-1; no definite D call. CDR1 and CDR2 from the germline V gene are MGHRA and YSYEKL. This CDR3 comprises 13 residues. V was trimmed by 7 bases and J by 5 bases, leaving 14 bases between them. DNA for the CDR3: TGCGCCAGCACCTACCGACAAAATACTGAAGCTTTCTTT. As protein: CASTYRQNTEAFF.

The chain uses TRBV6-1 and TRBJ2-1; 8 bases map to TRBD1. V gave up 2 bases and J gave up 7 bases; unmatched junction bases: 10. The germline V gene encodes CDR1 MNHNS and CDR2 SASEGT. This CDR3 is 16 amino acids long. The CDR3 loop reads CASSELGAGGWNEQFF. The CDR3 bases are TGTGCCAGCAGTGAATTGGGGGCAGGGGGCTGGAATGAGCAGTTCTTC.

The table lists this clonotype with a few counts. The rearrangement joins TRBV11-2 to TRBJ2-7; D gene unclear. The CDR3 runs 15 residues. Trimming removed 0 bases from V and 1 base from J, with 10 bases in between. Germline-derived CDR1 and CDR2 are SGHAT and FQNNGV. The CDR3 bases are TGTGCCAGCAGCTTAGAGGCAGGCACTTCCTACGAGCAGTACTTC. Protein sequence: CASSLEAGTSYEQYF. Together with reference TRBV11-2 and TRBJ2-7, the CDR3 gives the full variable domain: EAGVAQSPRYKIIEKRQSVAFWCNPISGHATLYWYQQILGQGPKLLIQFQNNGVVDDSQLPKDRFSAERLKGVDSTLKIQPAKLEDSAVYLCASSLEAGTSYEQYFGPGTRLTVT.

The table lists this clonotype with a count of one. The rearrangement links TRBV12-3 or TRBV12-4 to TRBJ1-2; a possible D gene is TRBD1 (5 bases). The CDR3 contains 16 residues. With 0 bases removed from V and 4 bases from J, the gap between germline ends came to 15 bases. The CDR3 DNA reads TGTGCCAGCAGTTTAGCGGCGGCAGGGTTTGGCTATGGCTACACCTTC. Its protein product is CASSLAAAGFGYGYTF.